Given below is one T cell receptor (beta chain) in context. Its specificity is not known. PCR involved 60 Vbeta and 13 Jbeta primers. Using immunoSEQ multiplex PCR, the repertoire was profiled, and TCRdb retains in-frame clones only, with some absent. The data contain a few hundred thousand clones, more than 80% of them singletons. This entry comes from a study of cytomegalovirus exposure and HLA in healthy donors. Germline assignment: CDR1 MNHNS and CDR2 SASEGT. J was trimmed by 2 bases and V by 7 bases; bases with no gene match: 3. The CDR3 covers 13 residues. Study-wide points: Accounts indicate the classifier identified cytomegalovirus status with strong specificity and sensitivity. Among the CMV-associated chains, three were confirmed in vitro as specific for CMV antigens. Researchers had no immune exposure information except CMV serostatus available. An analysis that came later showed most CMV-associated TCR beta chains appearing HLA-restricted.

The receptor's source is a man younger than 45 in good health and CMV-seronegative. The chain recombines TRBV6-1 with TRBJ2-7; TRBD1 matches at 9 bases. Sequenced: PBMCs. CDR3: CASTGTGTYEQYF. CDR3 nucleotides: TGTGCCAGCACCGGGACAGGGACCTACGAGCAGTACTTC.